These 5 T cell receptor beta chains share one sample of origin, sequenced in a study of shared clonotypes between healthy human individuals. Clones were sequenced by immunoSEQ multiplex PCR, and TCRdb holds only the in-frame ones, with some missing. The sample has roughly 2.2 million clones, roughly 90% seen once; the top ten hold approximately 0.41%. Source material: naive CD4+ T cells from PBMCs. Subset reported: CD45RA+ positively selected. These receptors originate from a man aged 18 to 30 in good health. Some clones in this sample may be carry-over from other donors' samples.

This chain joins TRBV9 and TRBJ1-5; tentative D call: TRBD1 (5 bases). Trimming cost V 0 bases and J 9 bases, with 13 bases left between them. The CDR3 is made up of 14 amino acids. The germline gives CDR1 SGDLS, CDR2 YYNGEE. The CDR3 region has the DNA TGTGCCAGCAGCGTAGAAGGGGTTGGGGGGCCCCAGCATTTT. Its translation is CASSVEGVGGPQHF.

The chain couples TRBV11-2 to TRBJ2-1; TRBD2 matches at 8 bases. CDR1 is SGHAT and CDR2 is FQNNGV in the germline V gene. Trimming took 3 bases from V and 9 from J; bases not matched to a gene: 4. This CDR3 has 13 residues. CDR3 nucleotide sequence: TGTGCCAGCAGCTTTGTCCTAGCGGGTGAGCAGTTCTTC. It translates to CASSFVLAGEQFF.

The chain recombines TRBV28 with TRBJ2-7, with D perhaps TRBD2 (5 bases). Trimming took 6 bases from V and 2 from J, leaving 14 bases between them. The length of the CDR3 is 14 residues. CDR1 is MDHEN, CDR2 SYDVKM, per germline. For the CDR3, the DNA is TGTGCCAGCAGGGTCGGAGAGGAGGCCTACGAGCAGTACTTC. This encodes CASRVGEEAYEQYF. The whole variable domain, remainder taken from reference TRBV28 and TRBJ2-7, is DVKVTQSSRYLVKRTGEKVFLECVQDMDHENMFWYRQDPGLGLRLIYFSYDVKMKEKGDIPEGYSVSREKKERFSLILESASTNQTSMYLCASRVGEEAYEQYFGPGTRLTVT.

This clone has only one observation. This chain joins TRBV30 and TRBJ1-2; TRBD1 is a possible D gene (5 bases). V lost 4 bases, J lost 7 bases, and 16 bases lay in between. The germline V gene encodes CDR1 GTSNPN and CDR2 SVGIG (reference sequence). The CDR3 is 13 residues long. CDR3 residues: CAWTTGGMGGYTF. CDR3 DNA sequence: TGTGCCTGGACCACCGGGGGGATGGGTGGCTACACCTTC.

The V call is TRBV10-3, the J call TRBJ2-1, with D possibly matching TRBD2 (6 bases). The germline gives CDR1 ENHRY, CDR2 SYGVKD. Trimming removed 0 bases from V and 7 bases from J, with 13 bases in between. The CDR3 is 15 residues long. The DNA of the CDR3 is TGTGCCATCAGTGAGTCCTTCCCGGGAGAGAATGAGCAGTTCTTC. This translates into CAISESFPGENEQFF.